This TCR beta chain is from a study of blood T cell repertoires in COVID-19. Trimming pared 3 bases from V and 5 bases from J, leaving 11 bases between. CDR3 size: 13 residues. CDR1 SGHNT and CDR2 YYREEE come from the germline V gene (reference sequence). Sequencing was performed with immunoSEQ multiplex PCR; in TCRdb, only in-frame clones are kept and a portion is missing. The sample yields hundreds of thousands of clones, around nine tenths seen once. Which cohort a participant joined came from the clinical history participants gave. The sequenced sample was PBMCs or T cells enriched from blood (not recorded which). This receptor was identified in a woman between 50 and 59 years old who had recovered from COVID-19. The chain employs TRBV5-4 and TRBJ1-2; weak D call: TRBD1 (5 bases). The CDR3 loop reads CASSSPTAYGYTF. The CDR3 region has the DNA TGTGCCAGCAGCTCCCCGACAGCATATGGCTACACCTTC. Drawing the rest from reference TRBV5-4 and TRBJ1-2, the complete variable domain is ETGVTQSPTHLIKTRGQQVTLRCSSQSGHNTVSWYQQALGQGPQFIFQYYREEENGRGNFPPRFSGLQFPNYSSELNVNALELDDSALYLCASSSPTAYGYTFGSGTRLTVV.